Below, one T cell receptor beta chain is given with its context. Its antigen is as yet unknown. Its ends do not fully match the called genes, so a read error is possible. The sample comes from a study of regulatory and conventional T cells in RAG deficiency. Points from the study as a whole: Sorted Omenn CD25-high CD127-low cells may not be bona fide Tregs. Treg unique TCR beta sequences were approximately 96-fold fewer in Omenn syndrome and CID/AS patients than controls. In Omenn syndrome, Treg and Tconv repertoires overlapped >80%.

Genomic DNA came from blood conventional CD4+ T cells gated CD25-low CD127-high. The CDR3 is 14 residues long. Germline CDR1 MDHEN, CDR2 SYDVKM. Method: immunoSEQ multiplex PCR; TCRdb's copy keeps in-frame clones and lacks some. In the table there are more than 40,000 clones, about 87% of which are singletons. The same data also contributed to another study, on regulatory T cells. That source reports: Primers: 52 TRBV forward and 13 TRBJ reverse.

Sequencing used CD4+ effector T cells sorted from blood. The receptor's source is a human donor in good health. The chain links TRBV28 to TRBJ1-1; D unclear. The CDR3 is CASSFNTMNTEASF. The CDR3 bases are TGTGCCAGCAGTTTCAATACCATGAACACTGAAGCTTCCTTT.